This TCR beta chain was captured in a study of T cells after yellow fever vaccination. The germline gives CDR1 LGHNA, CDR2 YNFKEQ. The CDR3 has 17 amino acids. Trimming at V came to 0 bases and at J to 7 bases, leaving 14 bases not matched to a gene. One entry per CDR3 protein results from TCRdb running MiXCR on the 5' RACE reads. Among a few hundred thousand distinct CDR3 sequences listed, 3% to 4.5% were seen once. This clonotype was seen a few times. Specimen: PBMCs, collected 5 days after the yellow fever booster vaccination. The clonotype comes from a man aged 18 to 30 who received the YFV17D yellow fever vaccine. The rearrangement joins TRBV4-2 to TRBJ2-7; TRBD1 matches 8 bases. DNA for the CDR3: TGTGCCAGCAGCCAAGATTTAGGGGACAGGCCCTTTAGAGAGCAGTACTTC. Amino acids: CASSQDLGDRPFREQYF.